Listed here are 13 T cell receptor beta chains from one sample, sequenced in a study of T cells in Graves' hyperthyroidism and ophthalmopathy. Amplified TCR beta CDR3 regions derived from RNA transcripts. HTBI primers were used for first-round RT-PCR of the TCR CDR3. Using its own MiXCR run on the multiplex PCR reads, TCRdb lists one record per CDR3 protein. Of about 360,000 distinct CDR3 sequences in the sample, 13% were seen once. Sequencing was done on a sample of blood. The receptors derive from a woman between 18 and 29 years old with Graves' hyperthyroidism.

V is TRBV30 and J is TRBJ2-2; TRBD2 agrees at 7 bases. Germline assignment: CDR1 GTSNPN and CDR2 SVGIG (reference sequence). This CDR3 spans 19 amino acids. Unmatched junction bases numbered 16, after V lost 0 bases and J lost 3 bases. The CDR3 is CAWSVGGREAGTYTGELFF. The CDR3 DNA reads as TGTGCCTGGAGTGTTGGAGGGAGAGAAGCGGGGACGTACACCGGGGAGCTGTTTTTT. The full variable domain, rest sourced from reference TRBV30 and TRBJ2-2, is SQTIHQWPATLVQPVGSPLSLECTVEGTSNPNLYWYRQAAGRGLQLLFYSVGIGQISSEVPQNLSASRPQDRQFILSSKKLLLSDSGFYLCAWSVGGREAGTYTGELFFGEGSRLTVL.

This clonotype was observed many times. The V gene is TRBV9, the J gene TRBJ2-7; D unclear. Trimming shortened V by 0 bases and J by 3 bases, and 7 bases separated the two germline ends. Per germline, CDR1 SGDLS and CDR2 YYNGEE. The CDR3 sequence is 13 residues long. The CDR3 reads CASSVGERYEQYF. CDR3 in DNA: TGTGCCAGCAGCGTAGGGGAACGCTACGAGCAGTACTTC.

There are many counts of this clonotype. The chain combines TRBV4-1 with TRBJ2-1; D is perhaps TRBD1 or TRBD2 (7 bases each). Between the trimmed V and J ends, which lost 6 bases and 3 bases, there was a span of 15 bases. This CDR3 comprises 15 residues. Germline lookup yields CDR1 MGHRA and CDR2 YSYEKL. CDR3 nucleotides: TGCGCCAGCAGTCACCAGGGGGGGGTCTACAATGAGCAGTTCTTC. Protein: CASSHQGGVYNEQFF.

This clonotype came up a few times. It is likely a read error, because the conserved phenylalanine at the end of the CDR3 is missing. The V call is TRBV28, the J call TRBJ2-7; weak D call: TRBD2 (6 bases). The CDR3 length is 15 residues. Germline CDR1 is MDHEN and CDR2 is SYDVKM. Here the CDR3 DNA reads TGTGCCAGCAGGGTGGGGGGTTCCCTCTCCTATGAGCAGTACCTC. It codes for CASRVGGSLSYEQYL.

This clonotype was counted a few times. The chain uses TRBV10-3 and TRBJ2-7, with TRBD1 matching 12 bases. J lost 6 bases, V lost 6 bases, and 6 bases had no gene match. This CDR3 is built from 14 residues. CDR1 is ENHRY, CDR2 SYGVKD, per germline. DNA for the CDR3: TGTGCCATCAGATCGGGACAGGGGGCGACCGAGCAGTACTTC. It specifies CAIRSGQGATEQYF.

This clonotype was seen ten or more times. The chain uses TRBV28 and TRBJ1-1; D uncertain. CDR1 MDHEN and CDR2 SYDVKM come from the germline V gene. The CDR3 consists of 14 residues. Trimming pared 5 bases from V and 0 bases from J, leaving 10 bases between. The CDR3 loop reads CASSPPSLNTEAFF. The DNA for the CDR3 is TGTGCCAGCAGTCCCCCTTCACTGAACACTGAAGCTTTCTTT. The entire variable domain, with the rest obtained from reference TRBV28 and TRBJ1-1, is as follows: DVKVTQSSRYLVKRTGEKVFLECVQDMDHENMFWYRQDPGLGLRLIYFSYDVKMKEKGDIPEGYSVSREKKERFSLILESASTNQTSMYLCASSPPSLNTEAFFGQGTRLTVV.

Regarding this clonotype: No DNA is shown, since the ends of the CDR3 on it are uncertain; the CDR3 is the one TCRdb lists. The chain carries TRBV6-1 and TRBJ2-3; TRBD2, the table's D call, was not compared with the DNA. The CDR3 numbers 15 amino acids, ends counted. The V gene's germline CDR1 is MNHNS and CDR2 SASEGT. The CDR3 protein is CASSESWGLGAAKYF.

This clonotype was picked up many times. The CDR3 sequence: CSARSLQGFETQYF. DNA for the CDR3: TGCAGTGCTAGATCCCTACAGGGGTTTGAGACCCAGTACTTC. This rearrangement joins TRBV20-1 to TRBJ2-5, with TRBD1 matching over 7 bases. This CDR3 has 14 residues. Germline-derived CDR1 and CDR2 are DFQATT and SNEGSKA (reference sequence). The V and J ends lost 2 bases and 5 bases, in that order; junction bases with no gene match: 8.

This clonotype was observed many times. DNA of the CDR3: TGTGCCAGCAGCCCGTCCGTCGCTGAAGCTTTCTTT. Translating it yields CASSPSVAEAFF. The chain uses TRBV11-2 and TRBJ1-1; D unresolved. Germline V gives CDR1 SGHAT, CDR2 FQNNGV. The V gene lost 5 bases and the J gene lost 6 bases, with 10 bases spanning the gap. This CDR3 is built from 12 residues.

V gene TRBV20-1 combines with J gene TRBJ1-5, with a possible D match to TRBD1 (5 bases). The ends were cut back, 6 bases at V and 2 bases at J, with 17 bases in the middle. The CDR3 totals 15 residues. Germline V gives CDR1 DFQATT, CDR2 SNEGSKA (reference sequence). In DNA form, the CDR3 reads TGCAGTGCCCCTCGCCGGGACGTGGGCAATCAGCCCCAGCATTTT. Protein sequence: CSAPRRDVGNQPQHF.

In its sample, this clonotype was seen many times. DNA of the CDR3: TGTGCCAGCAGTTCGACAGGGGGCACACTTGAGACCCAGTACTTC. Its translation: CASSSTGGTLETQYF. V is TRBV28 and J is TRBJ2-5; 10 nucleotides line up with TRBD1. The junction had 7 bases not matched to a gene; V was cut back by 4 bases and J by 5 bases. From germline, CDR1 is MDHEN and CDR2 SYDVKM. The CDR3 is 15 amino acids.

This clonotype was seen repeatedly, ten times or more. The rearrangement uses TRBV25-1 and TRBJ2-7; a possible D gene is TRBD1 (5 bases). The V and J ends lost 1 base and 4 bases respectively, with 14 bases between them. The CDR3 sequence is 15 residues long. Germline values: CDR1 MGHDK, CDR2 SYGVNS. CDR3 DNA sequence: TGTGCCAGCAGTGAATTCGCCCAGGGCCCATACGAGCAGTACTTC. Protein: CASSEFAQGPYEQYF.

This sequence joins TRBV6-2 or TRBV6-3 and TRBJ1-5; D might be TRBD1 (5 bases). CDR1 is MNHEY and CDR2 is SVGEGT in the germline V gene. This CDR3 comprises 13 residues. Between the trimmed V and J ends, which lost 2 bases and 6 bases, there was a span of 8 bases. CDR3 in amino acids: CASSYRGSQPQHF. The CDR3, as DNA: TGTGCCAGCAGTTACCGGGGGAGTCAGCCCCAGCATTTT.